The 15 T cell receptor beta chains in this list originate from one sample, sequenced in a study of blood T cell repertoires in COVID-19. Libraries were prepared by immunoSEQ multiplex PCR; TCRdb keeps only in-frame clonotypes and omits some of them. The table has some 220,000 clones, 82% seen once; the top ten hold approximately 5.2%. The sample was peripheral blood. These receptors originate from a woman aged 70-85 years with COVID-19, enrolled during active disease.

The V gene is TRBV11-2, the J gene TRBJ1-6; D possibly corresponds to TRBD1 (6 bases). V was trimmed by 6 bases and J by 0 bases, leaving 9 bases between them. CDR1 SGHAT and CDR2 FQNNGV come from the germline V gene. The CDR3 is 15 amino acids. CDR3 nucleotide sequence: TGTGCCAGCAGGGGGGCACGCTCCTATAATTCACCCCTCCACTTT. It translates to CASRGARSYNSPLHF.

The chain has TRBV28 and TRBJ1-1; D not resolved. Per the germline V gene, CDR1 is MDHEN and CDR2 is SYDVKM. Trimming took off 4 bases at V and 2 bases at J, with 14 bases between the two ends. The length of the CDR3 is 15 residues. The CDR3, as DNA: TGTGCCAGCAGTTCGAACGGACTCAAAAACACTGAAGCTTTCTTT. This encodes CASSSNGLKNTEAFF.

Only one count was recorded for this clone. CDR3 loop: CASSLGTKDRGNTEAFF. DNA for the CDR3: TGTGCCAGCAGCTTAGGCACTAAAGACAGGGGCAACACTGAAGCTTTCTTT. This chain uses TRBV7-6 with TRBJ1-1, with 8 bases aligning to TRBD1. Losses at the gene ends were 1 base for V and 2 bases for J; bases not matched to a gene: 9. The CDR3 sequence is 17 residues long. Germline V gene lookup returns CDR1 SGHVS and CDR2 FNYEAQ.

V gene TRBV6-5 combines with J gene TRBJ2-2; perhaps TRBD2 as D (6 bases). This CDR3 spans 16 amino acids. Germline V gene lookup returns CDR1 MNHEY and CDR2 SVGAGI. V was trimmed by 0 bases and J by 8 bases, leaving 16 bases between them. The CDR3: CASSYSKSRAGGELFF. The CDR3 DNA is TGTGCCAGCAGTTACTCGAAATCCCGGGCGGGGGGGGAGCTGTTTTTT.

The chain carries TRBV5-1 and TRBJ1-6; 8 bases agree with TRBD1. This CDR3 contains 14 residues. Trimming took 2 bases from V and 8 from J; bases not matched to a gene: 3. Germline V gene sequence: CDR1 SGHRS, CDR2 YFSETQ. For the CDR3, the DNA is TGCGCCAGCAGCTTACAGGGGGGCGATTCACCCCTCCACTTT. Its translation is CASSLQGGDSPLHF.

CDR3 amino acids: CASSPQGARQETQYF. The DNA for the CDR3 is TGCGCCAGCAGCCCTCAGGGGGCCCGCCAAGAGACCCAGTACTTC. The V and J genes are TRBV5-1 and TRBJ2-5, with 8 bases lining up with TRBD1. V lost 4 bases and J lost 1; bases outside the gene matches: 6. The CDR3 runs to 15 residues. Germline-derived CDR1 and CDR2 are SGHRS and YFSETQ.

V is TRBV9 and J is TRBJ2-3, with 13 positions matching TRBD2. In germline, CDR1 is SGDLS, CDR2 YYNGEE. The CDR3 sequence is 15 residues long. After removal of 3 bases from V and 9 bases from J, the junction contained 7 bases not matched to a gene. The CDR3 sequence is CASSASGLAGITQYF. The CDR3 DNA reads TGTGCCAGCAGCGCCTCGGGACTAGCGGGAATCACGCAGTATTTT.

The chain links TRBV6-6 to TRBJ2-3, with no clear D. The CDR3 length is 11 residues. V shed 7 bases and J shed 6 bases, with 8 bases lying between them. The germline gives CDR1 MNHNY, CDR2 SVGAGI (reference sequence). DNA for the CDR3: TGTGCCAGCACCCTTCTGGATACGCAGTATTTT. Amino acid sequence: CASTLLDTQYF.

This clone came up a few times. The chain carries TRBV14 and TRBJ2-7; 7 bases match TRBD2. The CDR3 has 16 amino acids. Per germline, CDR1 SGHDN and CDR2 FVKESK. V dropped 2 bases and J dropped 2; count of bases not matched to a gene: 9. CDR3 residues: CASSQFGGGSTYEQYF. The CDR3 DNA sequence: TGTGCCAGCAGCCAATTCGGCGGGGGATCAACCTACGAGCAGTACTTC.

The gene calls are TRBV19 and TRBJ1-5, with 10 bases identical to TRBD1. The V gene's germline CDR1 is LNHDA and CDR2 SQIVND (reference sequence). The CDR3 totals 14 residues. V shed 6 bases, J shed 4 bases, and the junction held 3 bases outside the gene matches. This chain's CDR3 is CASRPDRGNQPQHF. The DNA of the CDR3 is TGTGCCAGTAGACCGGACAGGGGGAATCAGCCCCAGCATTTT.

This clone showed up many times. Other DNA variants within this sample encode the same CDR3. The chain combines TRBV3-1 (or the pseudogene TRBV3-2) with TRBJ1-1, with D unresolved. Trimming stripped 2 bases from V and 3 bases from J, with 4 bases between. The V gene's germline CDR1 is LGHDT and CDR2 YNNKEL (reference sequence). This CDR3 comprises 12 residues. CDR3 loop: CASSQLYTEAFF. CDR3 coding DNA: TGTGCCAGCAGCCAACTATACACTGAAGCTTTCTTT.

The CDR3, as DNA: TGTGCCAGCAGCTTGTTCGGGACAGGGAACACCGGGGAGCTGTTTTTT. It specifies CASSLFGTGNTGELFF. The chain couples TRBV7-3 to TRBJ2-2, with 8 nucleotides matching TRBD1. CDR1 and CDR2 (germline): SGHTA, FQGTGA. V lost 3 bases to trimming and J lost 1 base; unmatched junction nucleotides: 4. The CDR3 is 16 amino acids.

This sequence joins TRBV7-2 and TRBJ1-1, with unresolved D. The V end lost 4 bases, the J end lost 3 bases, and 12 bases lay between the germline ends. CDR1 and CDR2 (germline): SGHTA, FQGNSA. CDR3 length: 14 amino acids. CDR3 loop: CASSSPKSHTEAFF. For the CDR3, the DNA is TGTGCCAGCAGCTCCCCTAAATCCCACACTGAAGCTTTCTTT.

V gene TRBV5-1 combines with J gene TRBJ2-1, with 11 bases identical to TRBD2. This CDR3 contains 15 residues. V gave up 4 bases and J gave up 8 bases; unmatched junction bases: 8. Germline lookup yields CDR1 SGHRS and CDR2 YFSETQ. This chain's CDR3 is CASSLGTSGVYEQFF. The CDR3 DNA is TGCGCCAGCAGCCTCGGGACTAGCGGAGTTTATGAGCAGTTCTTC.

This clone came up once. The chain links TRBV13 to TRBJ2-3; possibly TRBD2 for D (6 bases). The germline CDR1 and CDR2 sequences are PRHDT and FYEKMQ (reference sequence). Trimming pared 5 bases from V and 4 bases from J, leaving 10 bases between. The CDR3 totals 13 residues. CDR3 residues: CASSPEGSDTQYF. The DNA for the CDR3 is TGTGCCAGCAGCCCGGAGGGGTCAGATACGCAGTATTTT.